This T cell receptor beta chain was sequenced during a study of tumor and adjacent non-tumor tissue in lung cancer. Looking at the study overall: Patients comprised about a dozen adenocarcinoma, a couple of squamous cell carcinoma and 1 small cell lung cancer. Study findings and constraints: TCR diversity was significantly greater in tumor than normal lung tissue.

No cell sorting was done before RNA was extracted from the tissue. Regarding this clonotype: The antigen is unknown. Without the conserved terminal phenylalanine or tryptophan, this CDR3 likely stems from a read error. It is unclear where the CDR3 begins or ends on the DNA, so no DNA is shown, and the CDR3 is as TCRdb lists it.

Three rounds of nested PCR, following a modified ARM-PCR protocol, produced the TCRbeta library. MiXCR was run by TCRdb on the multiplex PCR reads, yielding one entry per CDR3 protein. The table records some 74,000 distinct CDR3 sequences, just under 75% of them present only once. The germline gives CDR1 SGHAT, CDR2 FQNNGV. The CDR3 is 11 amino acids in total, end residues counted. The TCR was taken from a woman between 40 and 55 years old with non-small cell lung cancer. The chain carries TRBV11-2 and TRBJ2-3. The specimen sequenced was lung tumor tissue. The CDR3 region is CTSSLSDWLYY.